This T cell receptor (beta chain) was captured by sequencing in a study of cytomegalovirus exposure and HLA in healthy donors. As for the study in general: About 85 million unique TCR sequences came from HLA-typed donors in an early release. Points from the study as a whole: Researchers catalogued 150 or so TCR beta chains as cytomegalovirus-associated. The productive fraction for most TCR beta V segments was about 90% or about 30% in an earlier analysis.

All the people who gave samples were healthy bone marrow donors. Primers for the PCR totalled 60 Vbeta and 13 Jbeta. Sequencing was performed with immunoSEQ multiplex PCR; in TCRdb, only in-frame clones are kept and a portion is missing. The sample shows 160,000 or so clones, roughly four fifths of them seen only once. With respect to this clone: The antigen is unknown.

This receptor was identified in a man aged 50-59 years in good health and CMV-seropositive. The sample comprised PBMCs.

Here the CDR3 reads CASSETDGTYEQYF. CDR3 in DNA: TGTGCCAGCAGTGAAACGGACGGGACCTACGAGCAGTACTTC. V usage is TRBV25-1 and J usage is TRBJ2-7; perhaps TRBD2 as D (5 bases). CDR1 MGHDK and CDR2 SYGVNS come from the germline V gene. The CDR3 has 14 amino acids. The ends were cut back, 2 bases at V and 2 bases at J, with 10 bases in the middle.